The 6 T cell receptor beta chains reported below all come from one sample, sequenced in a study of immune cell composition in non-small cell lung cancer. Only in-frame clones appear in the TCRdb table, and some are missing; sequencing was by immunoSEQ multiplex PCR. The data contain more than 4,000 clones, 65% to 90% of them seen just once; the ten biggest clones take up 10% to 15%. Material: lung tumor tissue. Receptors originate from a human donor with non-small cell lung cancer.

This clone was seen more than once but under ten times. The chain is built from TRBV4-1 and TRBJ2-1; D remains unclear. Germline CDR1 is MGHRA and CDR2 is YSYEKL. CDR3 length: 14 residues. The V end lost 2 bases, the J end lost 8 bases, and 13 bases lay between the germline ends. DNA of the CDR3: TGCGCCAGCAGCCAATCTGTTTTGACGGATGAGCAGTTCTTC. This gives the protein CASSQSVLTDEQFF.

The rearrangement joins TRBV28 to TRBJ1-3, with a tentative D call TRBD1 (5 bases). Germline V CDR1 and CDR2: MDHEN, SYDVKM. Between the trimmed V and J ends, which lost 4 bases and 8 bases, there was a span of 9 bases. The CDR3 is made up of 12 amino acids. CDR3 in DNA: TGTGCCAGCAGTTCCCTAGGGGACACCATATATTTT. Its protein product is CASSSLGDTIYF.

The chain couples TRBV7-8 to TRBJ1-1; D is undetermined. The CDR3 extends over 18 amino acids. Germline CDR1 is SGHVS and CDR2 is FQNEAQ. V gave up 4 bases and J gave up 0 bases, with 21 bases separating them. The CDR3 sequence: CASSWVRGSVRMNTEAFF. The CDR3 coding sequence is TGTGCCAGCAGCTGGGTCCGAGGCTCGGTTAGGATGAACACTGAAGCTTTCTTT.

This sequence joins TRBV4-2 and TRBJ2-5; TRBD1 matches 7 bases. Germline CDR1 is LGHNA and CDR2 is YNFKEQ. This CDR3 has 16 amino acids. Trimming removed 0 bases from V and 4 bases from J; junction bases left unmatched: 8. CDR3 loop: CASSQDRQGGIETQYF. In nucleotides, the CDR3 is TGTGCCAGCAGCCAAGATAGACAGGGTGGGATAGAGACCCAGTACTTC.

This chain uses TRBV14 with TRBJ2-7; no reliable D call. Germline CDR1 and CDR2: SGHDN and FVKESK. The V gene lost 6 bases and the J gene lost 2 bases, with 26 bases spanning the gap. The CDR3 contains 18 residues. The CDR3 DNA reads TGTGCCAGCAGTCGGACCAACGCTTTTCTCCGCAAGGCCTACGAGCAGTACTTC. Translated: CASSRTNAFLRKAYEQYF.

This rearrangement joins TRBV6-1 to TRBJ2-7; 7 bases line up with TRBD1. CDR3 size: 15 residues. Trimming took 6 bases from V and 0 from J; bases not matched to a gene: 8. Germline CDR1 is MNHNS and CDR2 is SASEGT. CDR3 amino acids: CASSPDRVPSYEQYF. DNA of the CDR3: TGTGCCAGCAGCCCTGACAGGGTCCCCTCCTACGAGCAGTACTTC.